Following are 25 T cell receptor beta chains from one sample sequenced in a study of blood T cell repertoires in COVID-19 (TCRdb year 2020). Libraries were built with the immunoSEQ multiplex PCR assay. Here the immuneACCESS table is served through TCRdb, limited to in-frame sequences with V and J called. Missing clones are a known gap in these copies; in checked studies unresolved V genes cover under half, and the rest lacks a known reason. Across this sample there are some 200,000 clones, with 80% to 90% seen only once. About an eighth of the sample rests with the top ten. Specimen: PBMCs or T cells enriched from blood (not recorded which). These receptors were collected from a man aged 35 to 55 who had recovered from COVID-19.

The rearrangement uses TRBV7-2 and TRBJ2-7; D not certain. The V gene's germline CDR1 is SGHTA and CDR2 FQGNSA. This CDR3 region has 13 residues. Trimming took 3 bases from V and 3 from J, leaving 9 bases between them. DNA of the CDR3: TGTGCCAGCAGCTTCCAACAGTACTACGAGCAGTACGTC. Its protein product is CASSFQQYYEQYV.

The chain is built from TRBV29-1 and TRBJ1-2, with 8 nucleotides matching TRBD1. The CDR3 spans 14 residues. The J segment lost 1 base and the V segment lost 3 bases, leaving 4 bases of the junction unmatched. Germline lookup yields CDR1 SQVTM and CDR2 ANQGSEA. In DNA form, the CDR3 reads TGCAGCGTTGAGAGACAGGGGATTAACTATGGCTACACCTTC. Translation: CSVERQGINYGYTF.

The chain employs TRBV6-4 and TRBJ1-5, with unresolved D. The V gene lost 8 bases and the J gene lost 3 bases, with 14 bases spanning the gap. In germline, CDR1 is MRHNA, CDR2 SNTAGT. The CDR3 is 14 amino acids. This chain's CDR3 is CASPRESLNQPQHF. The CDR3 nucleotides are TGTGCCAGCCCAAGAGAATCCCTCAATCAGCCCCAGCATTTT.

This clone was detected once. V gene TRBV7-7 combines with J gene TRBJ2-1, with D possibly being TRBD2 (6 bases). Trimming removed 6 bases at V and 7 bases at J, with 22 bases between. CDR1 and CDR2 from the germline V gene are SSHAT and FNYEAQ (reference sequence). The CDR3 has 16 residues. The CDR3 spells CASSPGLSRVQNEQFF. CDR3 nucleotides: TGTGCCAGCAGTCCCGGACTATCCCGGGTCCAGAATGAGCAGTTCTTC.

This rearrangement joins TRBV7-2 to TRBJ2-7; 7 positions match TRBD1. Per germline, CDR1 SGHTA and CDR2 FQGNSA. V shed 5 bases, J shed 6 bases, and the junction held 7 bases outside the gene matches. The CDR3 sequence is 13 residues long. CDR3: CASSPGQVLEQYF. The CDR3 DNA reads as TGTGCCAGCAGCCCAGGACAGGTCCTCGAGCAGTACTTC.

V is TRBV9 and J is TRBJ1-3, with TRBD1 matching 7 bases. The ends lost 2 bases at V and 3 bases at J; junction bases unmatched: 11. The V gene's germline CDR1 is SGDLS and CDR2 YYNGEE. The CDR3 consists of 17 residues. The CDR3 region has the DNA TGTGCCAGCAGCGTCGGACAGGCGCCCCTCGATGGAAACACCATATATTTT. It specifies CASSVGQAPLDGNTIYF.

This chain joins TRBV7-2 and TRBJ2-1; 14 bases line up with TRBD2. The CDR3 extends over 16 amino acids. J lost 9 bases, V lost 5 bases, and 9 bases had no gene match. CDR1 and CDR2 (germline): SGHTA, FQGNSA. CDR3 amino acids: CASSPRLAGGSREQFF. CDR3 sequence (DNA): TGTGCCAGCAGCCCACGACTAGCGGGAGGGAGCCGTGAGCAGTTCTTC. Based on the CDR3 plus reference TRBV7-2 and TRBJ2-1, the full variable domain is GAGVSQSPSNKVTEKGKDVELRCDPISGHTALYWYRQSLGQGLEFLIYFQGNSAPDKSGLPSDRFSAERTGGSVSTLTIQRTQQEDSAVYLCASSPRLAGGSREQFFGPGTRLTVL.

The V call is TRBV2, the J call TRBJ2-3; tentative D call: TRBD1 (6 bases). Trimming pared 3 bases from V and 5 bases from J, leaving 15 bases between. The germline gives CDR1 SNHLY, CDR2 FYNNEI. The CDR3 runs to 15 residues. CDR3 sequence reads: CASSDPGAPRDTQYF. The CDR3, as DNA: TGTGCCAGCAGTGACCCAGGGGCGCCAAGAGATACGCAGTATTTT.

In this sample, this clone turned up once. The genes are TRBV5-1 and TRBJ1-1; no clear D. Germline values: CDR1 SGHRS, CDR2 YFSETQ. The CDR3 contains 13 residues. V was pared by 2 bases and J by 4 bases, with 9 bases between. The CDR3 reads CASSFQEITEAFF. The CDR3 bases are TGCGCCAGCAGCTTCCAGGAAATCACTGAAGCTTTCTTT.

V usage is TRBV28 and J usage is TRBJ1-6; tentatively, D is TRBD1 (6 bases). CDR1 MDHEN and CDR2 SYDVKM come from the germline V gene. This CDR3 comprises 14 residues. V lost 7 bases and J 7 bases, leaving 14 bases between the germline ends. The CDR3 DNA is TGTGCCAGCAAAGTAACAGGGCGGAATTCACCCCTCCACTTT. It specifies CASKVTGRNSPLHF.

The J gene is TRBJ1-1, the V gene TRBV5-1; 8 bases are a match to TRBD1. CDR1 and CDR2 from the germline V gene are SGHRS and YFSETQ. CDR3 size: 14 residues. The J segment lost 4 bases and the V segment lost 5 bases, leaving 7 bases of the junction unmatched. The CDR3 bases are TGCGCCAGCAGTTCAGGGGGCTCGACCACTGAAGCTTTCTTT. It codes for CASSSGGSTTEAFF.

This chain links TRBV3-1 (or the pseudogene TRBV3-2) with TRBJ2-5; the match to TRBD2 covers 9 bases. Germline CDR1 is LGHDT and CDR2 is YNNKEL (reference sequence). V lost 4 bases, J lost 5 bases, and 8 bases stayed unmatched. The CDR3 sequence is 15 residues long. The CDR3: CASSLTSGLGETQYF. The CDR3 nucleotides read TGTGCCAGCAGCCTGACTAGCGGCTTGGGGGAGACCCAGTACTTC.

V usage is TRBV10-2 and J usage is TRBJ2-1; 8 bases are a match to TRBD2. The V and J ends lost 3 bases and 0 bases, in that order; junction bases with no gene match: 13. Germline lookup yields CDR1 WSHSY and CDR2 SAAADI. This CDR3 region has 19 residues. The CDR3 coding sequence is TGCGCCAGCAGTGAACGTAGCGGGACGACCCTCGCCTCCTACAATGAGCAGTTCTTC. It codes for CASSERSGTTLASYNEQFF.

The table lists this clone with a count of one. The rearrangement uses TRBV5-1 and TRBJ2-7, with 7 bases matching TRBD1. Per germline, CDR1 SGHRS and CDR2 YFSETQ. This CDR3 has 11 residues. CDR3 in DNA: TGCGCCAGCAGCTTGAGGACAGGTAGGGACGTC. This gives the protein CASSLRTGRDV.

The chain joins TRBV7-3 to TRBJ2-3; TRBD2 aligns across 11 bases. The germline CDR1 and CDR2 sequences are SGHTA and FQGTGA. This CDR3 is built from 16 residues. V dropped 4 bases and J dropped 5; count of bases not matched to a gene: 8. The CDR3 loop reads CASSYLAGGPKDTQYF. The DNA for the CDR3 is TGTGCCAGCAGCTACTTAGCGGGAGGGCCGAAAGATACGCAGTATTTT.

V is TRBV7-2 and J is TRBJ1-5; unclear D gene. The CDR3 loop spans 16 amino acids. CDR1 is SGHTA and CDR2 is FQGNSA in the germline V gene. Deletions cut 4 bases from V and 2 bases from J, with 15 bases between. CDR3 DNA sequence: TGTGCCAGCAGCTCAGTTGGCCCGGGAGGCAATCAGCCCCAGCATTTT. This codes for CASSSVGPGGNQPQHF.

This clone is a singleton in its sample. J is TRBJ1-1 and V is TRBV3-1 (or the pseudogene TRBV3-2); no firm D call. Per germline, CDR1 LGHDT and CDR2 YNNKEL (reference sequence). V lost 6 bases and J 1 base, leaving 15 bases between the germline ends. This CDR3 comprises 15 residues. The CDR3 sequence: CASSRGGHGNTEAFF. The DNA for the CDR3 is TGTGCCAGCAGTCGCGGCGGGCATGGGAACACTGAAGCTTTCTTT.

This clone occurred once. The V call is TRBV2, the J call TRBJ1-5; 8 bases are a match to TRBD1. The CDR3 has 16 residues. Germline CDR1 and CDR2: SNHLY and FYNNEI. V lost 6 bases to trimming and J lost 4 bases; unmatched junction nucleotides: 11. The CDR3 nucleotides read TGTGCCAGCAGCATCGCAGGGGGCGTGGGAAATCAGCCCCAGCATTTT. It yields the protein CASSIAGGVGNQPQHF.

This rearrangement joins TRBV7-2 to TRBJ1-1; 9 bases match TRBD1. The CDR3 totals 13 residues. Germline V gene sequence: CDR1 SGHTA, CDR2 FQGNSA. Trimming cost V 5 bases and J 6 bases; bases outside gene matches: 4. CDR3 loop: CASSDRGIAEAFF. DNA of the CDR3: TGTGCCAGCAGCGACAGGGGGATCGCTGAAGCTTTCTTT.

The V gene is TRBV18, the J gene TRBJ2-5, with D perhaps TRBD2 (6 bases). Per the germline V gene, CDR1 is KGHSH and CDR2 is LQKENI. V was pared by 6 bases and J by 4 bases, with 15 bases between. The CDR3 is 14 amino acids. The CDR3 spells CASSRDPPRETQYF. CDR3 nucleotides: TGTGCCAGCTCGCGGGACCCACCCCGAGAGACCCAGTACTTC. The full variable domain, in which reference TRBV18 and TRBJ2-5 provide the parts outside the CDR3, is NAGVMQNPRHLVRRRGQEARLRCSPMKGHSHVYWYRQLPEEGLKFMVYLQKENIIDESGMPKERFSAEFPKEGPSILRIQQVVRGDSAAYFCASSRDPPRETQYFGPGTRLLVL.

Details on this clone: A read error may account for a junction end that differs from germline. DNA for the CDR3: TGCGCCAGCAGCCAAGATGAGGGTCCTGATATTCGGTTC. Protein sequence: CASSQDEGPDIRF. This chain links TRBV4-3 with TRBJ2-7, with D tentatively TRBD2 (5 bases). This CDR3 is 13 amino acids long. Per germline, CDR1 LGHNA and CDR2 YSLEER.

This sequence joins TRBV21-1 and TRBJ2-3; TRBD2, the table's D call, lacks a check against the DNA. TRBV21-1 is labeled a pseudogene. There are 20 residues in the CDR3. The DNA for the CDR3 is TGTGCCAGCATCGGTCGATGTGGGACTAGCGGCCACTCTATGGGAGATACGCAGTATTTT. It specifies CASIGRCGTSGHSMGDTQYF.

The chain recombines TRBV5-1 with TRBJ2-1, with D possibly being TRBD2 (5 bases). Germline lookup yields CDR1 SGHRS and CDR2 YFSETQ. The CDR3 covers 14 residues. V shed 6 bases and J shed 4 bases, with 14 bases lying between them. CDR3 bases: TGCGCCAGCACCCCCGGGATGGTTTACAATGAGCAGTTCTTC. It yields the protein CASTPGMVYNEQFF.

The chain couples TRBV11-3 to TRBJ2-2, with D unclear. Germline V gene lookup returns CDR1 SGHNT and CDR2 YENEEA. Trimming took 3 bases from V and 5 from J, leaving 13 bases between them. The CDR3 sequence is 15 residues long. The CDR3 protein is CASSLGHRGTGELFF. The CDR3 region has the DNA TGTGCCAGCAGCTTGGGCCACCGTGGGACCGGGGAGCTGTTTTTT.

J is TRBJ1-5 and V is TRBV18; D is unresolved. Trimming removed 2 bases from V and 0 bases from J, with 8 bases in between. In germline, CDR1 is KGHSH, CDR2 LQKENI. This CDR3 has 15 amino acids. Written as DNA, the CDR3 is TGTGCCAGCTCACCAATTAGAGATAGCAATCAGCCCCAGCATTTT. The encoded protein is CASSPIRDSNQPQHF. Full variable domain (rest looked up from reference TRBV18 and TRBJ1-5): NAGVMQNPRHLVRRRGQEARLRCSPMKGHSHVYWYRQLPEEGLKFMVYLQKENIIDESGMPKERFSAEFPKEGPSILRIQQVVRGDSAAYFCASSPIRDSNQPQHFGDGTRLSIL.